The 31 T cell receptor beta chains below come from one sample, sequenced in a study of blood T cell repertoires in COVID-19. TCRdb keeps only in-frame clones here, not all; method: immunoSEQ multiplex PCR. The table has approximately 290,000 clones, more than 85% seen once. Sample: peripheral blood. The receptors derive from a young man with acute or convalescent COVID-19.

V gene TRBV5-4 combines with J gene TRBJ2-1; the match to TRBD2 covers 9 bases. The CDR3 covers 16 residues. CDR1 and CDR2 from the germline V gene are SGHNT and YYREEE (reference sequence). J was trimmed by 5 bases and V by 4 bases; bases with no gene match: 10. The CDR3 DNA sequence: TGTGCCAGCAGCCCCCAGTTCGCTAGCGGGGACAATGAGCAGTTCTTC. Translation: CASSPQFASGDNEQFF.

CDR3 nucleotide sequence: TGCAGCGTTCGCCCAGGGGGGACTGAAGCTTTCTTT. This encodes CSVRPGGTEAFF. The chain uses TRBV29-1 and TRBJ1-1, with 7 bases lining up with TRBD1. Germline assignment: CDR1 SQVTM and CDR2 ANQGSEA. This CDR3 has 12 amino acids. V lost 5 bases to trimming and J lost 5 bases; unmatched junction nucleotides: 5.

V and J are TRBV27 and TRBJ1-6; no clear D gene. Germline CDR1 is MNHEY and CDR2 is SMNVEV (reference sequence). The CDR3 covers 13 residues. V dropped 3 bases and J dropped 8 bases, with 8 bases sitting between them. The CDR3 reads CASSFSIYSPLHF. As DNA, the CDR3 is TGTGCCAGCAGTTTTTCTATTTATTCACCCCTCCACTTT.

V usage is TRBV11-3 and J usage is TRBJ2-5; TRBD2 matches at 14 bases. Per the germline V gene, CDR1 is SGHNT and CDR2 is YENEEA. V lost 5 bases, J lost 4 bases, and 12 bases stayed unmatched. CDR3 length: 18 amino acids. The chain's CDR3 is CASSAGTSGSSNIETQYF. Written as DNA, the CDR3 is TGTGCCAGCAGCGCCGGGACTAGCGGGAGTTCAAATATAGAGACCCAGTACTTC.

CDR3 sequence (DNA): TGTGCCAGCAGCCCGTGGACAGGAAGCGGGGAGCAGTACTTC. Its translation: CASSPWTGSGEQYF. The V call is TRBV7-2, the J call TRBJ2-7; D is possibly TRBD1 (7 bases). Germline V lookup: CDR1 SGHTA, CDR2 FQGNSA. The CDR3 contains 14 residues. Between the trimmed V and J ends, which lost 5 bases and 7 bases, there was a span of 18 bases.

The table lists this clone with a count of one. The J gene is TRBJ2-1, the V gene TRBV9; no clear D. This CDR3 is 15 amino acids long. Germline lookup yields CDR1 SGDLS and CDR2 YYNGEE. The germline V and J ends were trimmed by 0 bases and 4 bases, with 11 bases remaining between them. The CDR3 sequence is CASSVGANDYNEQFF. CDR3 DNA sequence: TGTGCCAGCAGCGTAGGGGCTAACGATTACAATGAGCAGTTCTTC. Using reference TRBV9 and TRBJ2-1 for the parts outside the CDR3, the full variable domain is DSGVTQTPKHLITATGQRVTLRCSPRSGDLSVYWYQQSLDQGLQFLIQYYNGEERAKGNILERFSAQQFPDLHSELNLSSLELGDSALYFCASSVGANDYNEQFFGPGTRLTVL.

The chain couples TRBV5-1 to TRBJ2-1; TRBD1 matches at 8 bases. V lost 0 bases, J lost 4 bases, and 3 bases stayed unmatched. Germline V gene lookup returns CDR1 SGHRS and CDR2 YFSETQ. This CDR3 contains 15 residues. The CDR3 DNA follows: TGCGCCAGCAGCTTGGCGGGACAGGCTTACAATGAGCAGTTCTTC. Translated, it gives CASSLAGQAYNEQFF.

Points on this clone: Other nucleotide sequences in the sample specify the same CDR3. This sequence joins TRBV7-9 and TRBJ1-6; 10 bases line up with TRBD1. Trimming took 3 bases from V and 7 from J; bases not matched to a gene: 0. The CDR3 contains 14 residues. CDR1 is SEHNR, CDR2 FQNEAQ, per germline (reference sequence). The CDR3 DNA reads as TGTGCCAGCAGCTTGGACAGGGGGAATTCACCCCTCCACTTT. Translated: CASSLDRGNSPLHF.

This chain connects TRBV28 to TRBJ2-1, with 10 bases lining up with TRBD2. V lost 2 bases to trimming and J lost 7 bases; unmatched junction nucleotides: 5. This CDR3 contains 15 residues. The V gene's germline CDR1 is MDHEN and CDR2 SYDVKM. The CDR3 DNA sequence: TGTGCCAGCAGTTTAGCTAGCGGGAGTATGAATGAGCAGTTCTTC. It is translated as CASSLASGSMNEQFF.

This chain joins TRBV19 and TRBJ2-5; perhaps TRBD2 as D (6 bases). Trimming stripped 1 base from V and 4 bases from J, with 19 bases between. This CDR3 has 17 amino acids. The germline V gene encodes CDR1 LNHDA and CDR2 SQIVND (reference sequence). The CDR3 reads CASSIAREWGIGETQYF. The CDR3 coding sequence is TGTGCCAGTAGTATAGCACGGGAGTGGGGAATCGGAGAGACCCAGTACTTC.

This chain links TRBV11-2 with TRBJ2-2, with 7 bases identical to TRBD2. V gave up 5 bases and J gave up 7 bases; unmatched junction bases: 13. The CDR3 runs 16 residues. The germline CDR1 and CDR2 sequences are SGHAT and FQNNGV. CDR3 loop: CASSGGSSGSGGELFF. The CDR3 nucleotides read TGTGCCAGCAGCGGAGGCTCTAGCGGCTCGGGCGGGGAGCTGTTTTTT. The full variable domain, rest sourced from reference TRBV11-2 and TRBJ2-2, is EAGVAQSPRYKIIEKRQSVAFWCNPISGHATLYWYQQILGQGPKLLIQFQNNGVVDDSQLPKDRFSAERLKGVDSTLKIQPAKLEDSAVYLCASSGGSSGSGGELFFGEGSRLTVL.

CDR3 in DNA: TGTGCCACCAGCAGAGATCTGCAGGGGGTGAACTATGGCTACACCTTC. Amino acids: CATSRDLQGVNYGYTF. This chain joins TRBV15 and TRBJ1-2; 7 nucleotides match TRBD1. The CDR3 length is 16 residues. The V segment lost 0 bases and the J segment 2 bases; nucleotides outside the gene matches: 6. Germline lookup yields CDR1 LNHNV and CDR2 YYDKDF (reference sequence). The full variable domain, rest sourced from reference TRBV15 and TRBJ1-2, is DAMVIQNPRYQVTQFGKPVTLSCSQTLNHNVMYWYQQKSSQAPKLLFHYYDKDFNNEADTPDNFQSRRPNTSFCFLDIRSPGLGDTAMYLCATSRDLQGVNYGYTFGSGTRLTVV.

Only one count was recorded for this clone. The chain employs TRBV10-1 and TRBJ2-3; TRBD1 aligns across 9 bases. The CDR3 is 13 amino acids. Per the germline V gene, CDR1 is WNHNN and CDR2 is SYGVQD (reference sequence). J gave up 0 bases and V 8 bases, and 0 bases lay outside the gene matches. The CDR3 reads CASGTGSTDTQYF. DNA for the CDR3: TGCGCCAGCGGGACAGGGAGCACAGATACGCAGTATTTT.

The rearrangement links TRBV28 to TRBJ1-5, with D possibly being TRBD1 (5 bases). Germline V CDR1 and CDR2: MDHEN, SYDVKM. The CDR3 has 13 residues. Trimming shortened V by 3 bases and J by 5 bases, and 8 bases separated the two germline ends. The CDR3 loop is CASSLAGYQPQHF. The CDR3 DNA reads TGTGCCAGCAGTTTGGCAGGGTATCAGCCCCAGCATTTT.

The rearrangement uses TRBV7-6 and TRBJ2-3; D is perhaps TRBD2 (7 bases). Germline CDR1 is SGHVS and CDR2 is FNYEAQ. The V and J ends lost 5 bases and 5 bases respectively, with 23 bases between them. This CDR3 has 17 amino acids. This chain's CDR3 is CASSQLLWGGEGDTQYF. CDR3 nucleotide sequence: TGTGCCAGCAGCCAACTTCTTTGGGGGGGCGAGGGAGATACGCAGTATTTT.

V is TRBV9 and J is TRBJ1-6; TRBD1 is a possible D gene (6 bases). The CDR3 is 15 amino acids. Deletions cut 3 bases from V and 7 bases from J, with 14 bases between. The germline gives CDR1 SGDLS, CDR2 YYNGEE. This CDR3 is CASSAGHRKNSPLHF. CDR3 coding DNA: TGTGCCAGCAGCGCGGGACATCGGAAAAATTCACCCCTCCACTTT.

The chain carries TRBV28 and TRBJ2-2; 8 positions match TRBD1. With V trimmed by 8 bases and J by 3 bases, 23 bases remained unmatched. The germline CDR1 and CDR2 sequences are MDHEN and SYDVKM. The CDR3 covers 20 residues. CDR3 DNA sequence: TGTGCCAGCCCTCCCTGGGTGGGACAGGTATGCCTAGAGGACACCGGGGAGCTGTTTTTT. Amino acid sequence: CASPPWVGQVCLEDTGELFF. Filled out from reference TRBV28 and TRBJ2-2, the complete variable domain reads DVKVTQSSRYLVKRTGEKVFLECVQDMDHENMFWYRQDPGLGLRLIYFSYDVKMKEKGDIPEGYSVSREKKERFSLILESASTNQTSMYLCASPPWVGQVCLEDTGELFFGEGSRLTVL.

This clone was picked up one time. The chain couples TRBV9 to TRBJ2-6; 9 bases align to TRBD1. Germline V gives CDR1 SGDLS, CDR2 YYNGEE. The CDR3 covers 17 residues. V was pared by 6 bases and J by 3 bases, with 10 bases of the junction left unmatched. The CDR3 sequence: CASTPGQGMYGANVLTF. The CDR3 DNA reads TGTGCCAGCACCCCGGGACAGGGAATGTATGGGGCCAACGTCCTGACTTTC.

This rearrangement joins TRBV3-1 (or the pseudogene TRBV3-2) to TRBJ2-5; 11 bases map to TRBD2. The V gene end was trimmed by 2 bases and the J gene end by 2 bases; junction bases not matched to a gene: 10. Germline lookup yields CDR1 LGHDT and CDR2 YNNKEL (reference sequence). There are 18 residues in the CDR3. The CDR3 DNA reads TGTGCCAGCAGCCAACCGACCACTGGGACTAGCGGACAAGAGACCCAGTACTTC. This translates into CASSQPTTGTSGQETQYF.

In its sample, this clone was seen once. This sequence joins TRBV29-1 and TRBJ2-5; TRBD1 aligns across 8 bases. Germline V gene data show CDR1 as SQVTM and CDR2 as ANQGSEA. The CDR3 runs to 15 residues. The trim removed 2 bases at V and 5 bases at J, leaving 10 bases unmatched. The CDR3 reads CSVESPRTGRETQYF. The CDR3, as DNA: TGCAGCGTTGAATCGCCGAGGACAGGGAGGGAGACCCAGTACTTC.

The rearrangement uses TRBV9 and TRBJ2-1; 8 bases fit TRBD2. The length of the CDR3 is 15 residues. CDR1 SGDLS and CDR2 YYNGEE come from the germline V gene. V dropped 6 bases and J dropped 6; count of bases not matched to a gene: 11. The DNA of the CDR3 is TGTGCCAGCACCCGACAACGGGAGGGCCCCAATGAGCAGTTCTTC. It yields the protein CASTRQREGPNEQFF.

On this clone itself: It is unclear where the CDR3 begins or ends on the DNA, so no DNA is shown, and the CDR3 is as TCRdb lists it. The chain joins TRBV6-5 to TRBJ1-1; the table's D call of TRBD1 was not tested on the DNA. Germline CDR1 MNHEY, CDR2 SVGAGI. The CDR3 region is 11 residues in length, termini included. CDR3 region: CATQWGQGTFF.

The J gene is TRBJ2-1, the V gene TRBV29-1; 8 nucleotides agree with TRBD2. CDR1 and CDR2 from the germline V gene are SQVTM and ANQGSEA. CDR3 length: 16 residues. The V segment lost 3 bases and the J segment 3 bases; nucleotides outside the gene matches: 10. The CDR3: CSVETNSGTFYNEQFF. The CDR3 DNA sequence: TGCAGCGTTGAGACAAATAGCGGGACCTTCTACAATGAGCAGTTCTTC.

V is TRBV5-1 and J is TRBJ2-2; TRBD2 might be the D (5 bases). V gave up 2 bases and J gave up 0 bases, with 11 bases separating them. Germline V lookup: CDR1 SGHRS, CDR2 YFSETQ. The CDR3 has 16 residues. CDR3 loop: CASSFGERANTGELFF. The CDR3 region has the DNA TGCGCCAGCAGCTTCGGGGAGCGAGCGAACACCGGGGAGCTGTTTTTT.

CDR3 in amino acids: CSAGNRGNAFF. The CDR3 region has the DNA TGCAGTGCTGGGAACAGGGGCAACGCTTTCTTT. The rearrangement joins TRBV20-1 to TRBJ1-1, with 7 nucleotides matching TRBD1. CDR1 DFQATT and CDR2 SNEGSKA come from the germline V gene (reference sequence). CDR3 length: 11 residues. Trimming removed 5 bases from V and 11 bases from J; junction bases left unmatched: 8.

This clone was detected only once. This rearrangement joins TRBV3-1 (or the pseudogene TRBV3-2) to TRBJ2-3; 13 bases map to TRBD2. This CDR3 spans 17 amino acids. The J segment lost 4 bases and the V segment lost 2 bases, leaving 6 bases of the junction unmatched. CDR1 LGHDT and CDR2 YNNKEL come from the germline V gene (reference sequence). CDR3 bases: TGTGCCAGCAGCCAACTTGGACTAGCGGGAGTGGCAGATACGCAGTATTTT. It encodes CASSQLGLAGVADTQYF.

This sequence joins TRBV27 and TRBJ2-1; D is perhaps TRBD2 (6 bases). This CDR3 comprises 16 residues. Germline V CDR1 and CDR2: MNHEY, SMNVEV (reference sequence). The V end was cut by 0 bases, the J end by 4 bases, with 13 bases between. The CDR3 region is CASSLSQDGGYNEQFF. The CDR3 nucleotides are TGTGCCAGCAGTTTATCCCAAGACGGGGGTTACAATGAGCAGTTCTTC.

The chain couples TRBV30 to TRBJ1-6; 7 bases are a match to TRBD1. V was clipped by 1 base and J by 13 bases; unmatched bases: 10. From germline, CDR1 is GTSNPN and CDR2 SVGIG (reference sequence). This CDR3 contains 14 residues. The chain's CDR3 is CAWSAGQKTAPLHF. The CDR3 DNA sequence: TGTGCCTGGAGTGCGGGACAGAAGACGGCCCCCCTCCACTTT.

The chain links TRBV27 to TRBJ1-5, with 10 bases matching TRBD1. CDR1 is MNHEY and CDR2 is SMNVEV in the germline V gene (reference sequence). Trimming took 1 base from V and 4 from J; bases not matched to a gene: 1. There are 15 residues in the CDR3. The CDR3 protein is CASSLLGQGNQPQHF. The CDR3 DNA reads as TGTGCCAGCAGTTTATTGGGACAGGGGAATCAGCCCCAGCATTTT.

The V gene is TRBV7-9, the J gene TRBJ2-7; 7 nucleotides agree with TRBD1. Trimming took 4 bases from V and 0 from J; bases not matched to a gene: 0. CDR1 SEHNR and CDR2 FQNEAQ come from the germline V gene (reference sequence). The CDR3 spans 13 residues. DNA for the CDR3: TGTGCCAGCAGCTGGGACAGCTCCTACGAGCAGTACTTC. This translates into CASSWDSSYEQYF. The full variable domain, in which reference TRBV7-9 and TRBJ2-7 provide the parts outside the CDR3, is DTGVSQNPRHKITKRGQNVTFRCDPISEHNRLYWYRQTLGQGPEFLTYFQNEAQLEKSRLLSDRFSAERPKGSFSTLEIQRTEQGDSAMYLCASSWDSSYEQYFGPGTRLTVT.

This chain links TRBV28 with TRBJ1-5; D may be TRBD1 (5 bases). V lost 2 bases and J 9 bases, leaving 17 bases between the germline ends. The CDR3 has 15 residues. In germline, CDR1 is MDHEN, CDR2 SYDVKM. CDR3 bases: TGTGCCAGCAGTTTACTTTCCAGGGCCTTTGGGCCCCAGCATTTT. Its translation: CASSLLSRAFGPQHF.